Given below is one TCR beta chain in context. Its antigen is still unknown. This entry is derived from a study of T cell repertoires in cytomegalovirus infection. Across the whole study: Indicated by public TCR beta signatures were CMV infection and matching HLA type. Study observations and caveats: Identification of carriers of CMV plus the relevant HLA was achieved through cumulative public TCR beta family frequency.

TCRdb called the reads again in MiXCR, with one record for every CDR3 protein. The table has 350,000 to 450,000 distinct CDR3 sequences, 15% to 20% seen once; the top ten hold roughly 8.7%. This CDR3 region has 16 residues. Germline V CDR1 and CDR2: SGHNT, YENEEA. V lost 4 bases, J lost 0 bases, and 4 bases stayed unmatched. This receptor was taken from a human donor in good health (CMV status not recorded). Some clones in this sample may be carry-over from other donors' samples. The chain couples TRBV11-3 to TRBJ2-3, with TRBD2 matching over 10 bases. Source material: PBMCs. CDR3: CASSSGLALSTDTQYF. CDR3 coding DNA: TGTGCCAGCAGCTCGGGACTAGCGCTTAGCACAGATACGCAGTATTTT.